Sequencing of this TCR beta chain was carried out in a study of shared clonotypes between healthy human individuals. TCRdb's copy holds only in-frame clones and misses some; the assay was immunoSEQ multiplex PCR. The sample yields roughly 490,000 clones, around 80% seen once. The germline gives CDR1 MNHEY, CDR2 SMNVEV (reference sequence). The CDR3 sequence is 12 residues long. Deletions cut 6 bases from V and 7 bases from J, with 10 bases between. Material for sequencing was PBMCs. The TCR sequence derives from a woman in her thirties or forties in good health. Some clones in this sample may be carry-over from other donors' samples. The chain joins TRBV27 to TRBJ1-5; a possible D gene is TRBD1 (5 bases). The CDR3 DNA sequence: TGTGCCAGCAGGTCAGGGTACCAGCCCCAGCATTTT. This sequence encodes CASRSGYQPQHF.